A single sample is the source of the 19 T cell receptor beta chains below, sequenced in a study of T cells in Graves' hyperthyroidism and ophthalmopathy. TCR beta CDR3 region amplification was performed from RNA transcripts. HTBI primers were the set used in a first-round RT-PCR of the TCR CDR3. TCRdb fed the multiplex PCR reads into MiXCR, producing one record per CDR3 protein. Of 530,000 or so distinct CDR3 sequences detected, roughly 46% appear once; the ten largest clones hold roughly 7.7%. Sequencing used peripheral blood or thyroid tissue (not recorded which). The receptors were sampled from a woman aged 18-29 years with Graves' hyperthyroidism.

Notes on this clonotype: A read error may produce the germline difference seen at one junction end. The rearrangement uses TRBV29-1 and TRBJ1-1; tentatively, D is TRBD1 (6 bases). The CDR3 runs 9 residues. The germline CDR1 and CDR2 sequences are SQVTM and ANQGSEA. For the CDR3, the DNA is TGCAGCGTTGTGCAGGGGACACTCTTT. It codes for CSVVQGTLF.

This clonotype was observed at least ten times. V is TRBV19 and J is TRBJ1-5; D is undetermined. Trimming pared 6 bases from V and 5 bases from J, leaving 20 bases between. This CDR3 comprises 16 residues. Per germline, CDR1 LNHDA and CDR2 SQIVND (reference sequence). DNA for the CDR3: TGTGCCAGTAGCCCTCGGAGAGGGAGGGAGGATCAGCCCCAGCATTTT. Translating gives CASSPRRGREDQPQHF.

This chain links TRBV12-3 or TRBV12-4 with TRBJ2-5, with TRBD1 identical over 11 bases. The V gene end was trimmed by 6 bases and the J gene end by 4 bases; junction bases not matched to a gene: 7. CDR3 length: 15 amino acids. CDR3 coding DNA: TGTGCCAGCAGCCGGGGACAGGGGGGACGAGAGACCCAGTACTTC. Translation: CASSRGQGGRETQYF.

CDR3 amino acids: CASSEVRGQGKLFF. Here the CDR3 DNA reads TGTGCCAGCAGTGAAGTCAGGGGACAGGGAAAACTGTTTTTT. The rearrangement links TRBV2 to TRBJ1-4; 9 bases map to TRBD1. This CDR3 spans 14 amino acids. The V gene end was trimmed by 1 base and the J gene end by 10 bases; junction bases not matched to a gene: 4. CDR1 and CDR2 from the germline V gene are SNHLY and FYNNEI.

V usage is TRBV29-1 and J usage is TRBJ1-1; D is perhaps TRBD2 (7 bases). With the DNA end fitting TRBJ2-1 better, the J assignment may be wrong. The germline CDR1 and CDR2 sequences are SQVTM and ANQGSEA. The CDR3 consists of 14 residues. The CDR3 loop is CSVESQGRGNEQFF. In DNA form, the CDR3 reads TGCAGCGTTGAATCCCAGGGGAGGGGCAATGAGCAGTTCTTC.

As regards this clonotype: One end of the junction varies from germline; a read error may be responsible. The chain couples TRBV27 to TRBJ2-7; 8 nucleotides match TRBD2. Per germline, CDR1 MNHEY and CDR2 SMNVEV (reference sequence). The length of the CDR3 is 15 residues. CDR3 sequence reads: CTSSLLSGRGYEQCF. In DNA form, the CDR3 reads TGTACCAGCAGCCTACTCAGCGGGAGAGGGTACGAGCAGTGCTTC.

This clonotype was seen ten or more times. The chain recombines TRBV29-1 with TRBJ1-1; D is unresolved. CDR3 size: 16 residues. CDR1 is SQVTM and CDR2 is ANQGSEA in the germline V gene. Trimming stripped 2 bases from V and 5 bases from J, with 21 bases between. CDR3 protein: CSVEKGGGNLGTEAFF. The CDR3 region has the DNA TGCAGCGTTGAAAAGGGTGGAGGGAACCTGGGGACTGAAGCTTTCTTT.

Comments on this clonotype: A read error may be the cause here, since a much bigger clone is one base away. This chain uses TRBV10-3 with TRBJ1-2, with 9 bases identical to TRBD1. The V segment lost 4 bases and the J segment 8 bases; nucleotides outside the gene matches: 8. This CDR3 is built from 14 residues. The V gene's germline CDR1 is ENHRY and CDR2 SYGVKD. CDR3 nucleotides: TGTGCCATCAGTGTCAACAGGGGGCGAGAGGGCTACACCTTC. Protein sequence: CAISVNRGREGYTF.

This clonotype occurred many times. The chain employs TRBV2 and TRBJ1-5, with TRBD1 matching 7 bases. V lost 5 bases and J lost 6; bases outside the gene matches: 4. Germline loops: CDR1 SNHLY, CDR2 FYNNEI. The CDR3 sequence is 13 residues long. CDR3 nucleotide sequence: TGTGCCAGCAGTACAGGGGTGAGTCAGCCCCAGCATTTT. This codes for CASSTGVSQPQHF. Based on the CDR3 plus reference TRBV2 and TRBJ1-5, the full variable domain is EPEVTQTPSHQVTQMGQEVILRCVPISNHLYFYWYRQILGQKVEFLVSFYNNEISEKSEIFDDQFSVERPDGSNFTLKIRSTKLEDSAMYFCASSTGVSQPQHFGDGTRLSIL.

CDR3 amino acids: CSARPGRGDQPQYF. CDR3 DNA sequence: TGCAGTGCTAGACCGGGTCGTGGGGATCAGCCCCAGTACTTC. The V and J genes are TRBV20-1 and TRBJ2-5; D not resolved. The V gene lost 2 bases and the J gene lost 9 bases, with 19 bases spanning the gap. Germline loops: CDR1 DFQATT, CDR2 SNEGSKA (reference sequence). The CDR3 runs to 14 residues.

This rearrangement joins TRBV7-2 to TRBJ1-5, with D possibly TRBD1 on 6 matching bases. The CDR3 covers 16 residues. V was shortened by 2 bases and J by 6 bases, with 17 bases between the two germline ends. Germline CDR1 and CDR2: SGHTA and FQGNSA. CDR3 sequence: CASSLLWAGVGQPQHF. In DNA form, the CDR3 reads TGTGCCAGCAGCTTATTATGGGCAGGGGTCGGTCAGCCCCAGCATTTT.

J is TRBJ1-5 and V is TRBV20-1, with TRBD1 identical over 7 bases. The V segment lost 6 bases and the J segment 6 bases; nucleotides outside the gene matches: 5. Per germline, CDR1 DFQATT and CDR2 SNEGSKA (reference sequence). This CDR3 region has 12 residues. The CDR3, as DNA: TGCAGTGCAGCGACAGGGTCTCAGCCCCAGCATTTT. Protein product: CSAATGSQPQHF.

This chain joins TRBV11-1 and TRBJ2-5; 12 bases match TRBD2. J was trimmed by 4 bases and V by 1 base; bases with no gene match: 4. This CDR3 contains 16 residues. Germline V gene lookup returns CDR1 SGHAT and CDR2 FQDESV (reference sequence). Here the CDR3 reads CASSLVLAGGGETQYF. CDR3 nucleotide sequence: TGTGCCAGCAGCTTAGTTCTAGCGGGAGGGGGAGAGACCCAGTACTTC.

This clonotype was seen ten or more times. The CDR3 spells CASSPRPAASGNTIYF. CDR3 sequence (DNA): TGTGCCAGCAGCCCCCGACCAGCCGCCTCTGGAAACACCATATATTTT. This chain uses TRBV9 with TRBJ1-3; D unclear. Trimming removed 4 bases at V and 0 bases at J, with 14 bases between. The CDR3 covers 16 residues. Germline V gives CDR1 SGDLS, CDR2 YYNGEE.

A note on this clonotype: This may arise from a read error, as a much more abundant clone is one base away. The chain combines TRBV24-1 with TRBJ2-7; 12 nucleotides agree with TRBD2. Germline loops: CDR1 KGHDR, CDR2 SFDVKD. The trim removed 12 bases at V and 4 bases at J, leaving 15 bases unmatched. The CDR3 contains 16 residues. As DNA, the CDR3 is TGTGCCGGCAGTCCGCGGACTAGCGGGACTACATACGAGCAGTACTTC. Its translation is CAGSPRTSGTTYEQYF.

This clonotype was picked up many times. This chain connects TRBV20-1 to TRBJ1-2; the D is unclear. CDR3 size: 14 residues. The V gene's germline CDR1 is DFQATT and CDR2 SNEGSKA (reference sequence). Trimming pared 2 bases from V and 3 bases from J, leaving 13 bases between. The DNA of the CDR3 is TGCAGTGCTAGATATTCTACCGGGCACTATGGCTACACCTTC. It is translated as CSARYSTGHYGYTF.

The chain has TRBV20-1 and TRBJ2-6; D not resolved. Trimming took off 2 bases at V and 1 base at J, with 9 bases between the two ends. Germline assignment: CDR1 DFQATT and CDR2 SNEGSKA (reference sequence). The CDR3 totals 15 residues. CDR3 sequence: CSARWRASGANVLTF. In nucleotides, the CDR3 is TGCAGTGCTAGATGGAGAGCTTCTGGGGCCAACGTCCTGACTTTC.

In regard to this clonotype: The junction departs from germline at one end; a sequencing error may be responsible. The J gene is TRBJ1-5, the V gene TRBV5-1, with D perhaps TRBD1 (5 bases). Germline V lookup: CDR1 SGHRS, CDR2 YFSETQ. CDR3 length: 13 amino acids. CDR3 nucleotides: TGCGCCAGCGGCTTGGAGGGGTATCAACCCCAGCATTTT. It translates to CASGLEGYQPQHF. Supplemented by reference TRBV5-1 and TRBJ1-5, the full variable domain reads KAGVTQTPRYLIKTRGQQVTLSCSPISGHRSVSWYQQTPGQGLQFLFEYFSETQRNKGNFPGRFSGRQFSNSRSEMNVSTLELGDSALYLCASGLEGYQPQHFGDGTRLSIL.

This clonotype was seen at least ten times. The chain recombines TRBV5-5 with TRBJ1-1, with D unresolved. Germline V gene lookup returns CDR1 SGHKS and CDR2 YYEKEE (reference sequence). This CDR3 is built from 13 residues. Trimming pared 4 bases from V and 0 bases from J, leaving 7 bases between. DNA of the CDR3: TGTGCCAGCAGCGTGACGGTGAACACTGAAGCTTTCTTT. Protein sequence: CASSVTVNTEAFF.